This T cell receptor beta chain derives from a study of post-analysis software for immune sequencing data. Study outcomes and limitations: Higher frequency in patients than in controls was seen for roughly five TRBV segments, with TRBV5-6, TRBV5-1 and TRBV20-1 among them. The normalized Chao1 diversity of multiple sclerosis patients was significantly lower than that of controls. Under F measure analysis, samples from one preparation batch co-clustered strongly.

With regard to this clonotype: Its antigen is not identified.

CDR3 length equals 15 residues. Unmatched junction bases numbered 8, after V lost 0 bases and J lost 9 bases. Germline CDR1 and CDR2: SGHTA and FQGTGA. Unique molecular identifiers featured in each of the TCR beta cDNA libraries. Once roughly 0.85 to 11 million T cells were used, hundreds of thousands of cDNA molecules resulted. Using its own MiXCR run on the PCR reads, TCRdb lists one record per CDR3 protein. The sample holds fewer than 900,000 distinct CDR3 sequences, around 46% seen once. The TCR originated in a girl aged 5-17 years with multiple sclerosis. The V gene is TRBV7-3, the J gene TRBJ2-1; 7 bases agree with TRBD2. The sample taken for sequencing was blood. The CDR3 sequence is CASSLTWGRASEQFF. CDR3 DNA sequence: TGTGCCAGCAGCTTAACTTGGGGGAGGGCCAGTGAGCAGTTCTTC.